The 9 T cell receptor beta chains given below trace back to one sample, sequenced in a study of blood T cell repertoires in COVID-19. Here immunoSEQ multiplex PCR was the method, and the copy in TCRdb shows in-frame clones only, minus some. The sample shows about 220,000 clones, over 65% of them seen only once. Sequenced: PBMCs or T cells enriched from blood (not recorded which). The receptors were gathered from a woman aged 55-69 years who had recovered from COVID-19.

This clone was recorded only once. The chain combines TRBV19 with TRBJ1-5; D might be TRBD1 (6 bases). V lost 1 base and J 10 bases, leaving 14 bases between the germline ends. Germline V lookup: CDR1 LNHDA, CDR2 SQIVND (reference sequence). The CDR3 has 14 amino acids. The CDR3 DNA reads TGTGCCAGTAGTATAGGCGGACAGCGTGGACCCCAGCATTTT. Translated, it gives CASSIGGQRGPQHF.

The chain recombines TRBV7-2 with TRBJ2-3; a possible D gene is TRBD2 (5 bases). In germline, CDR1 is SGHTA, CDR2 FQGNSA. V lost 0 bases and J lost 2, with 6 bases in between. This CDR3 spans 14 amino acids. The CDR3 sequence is CASSLARDTDTQYF. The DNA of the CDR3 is TGTGCCAGCAGCTTAGCTCGGGACACAGATACGCAGTATTTT.

The CDR3 is CASSLAGSSYEQYF. CDR3 DNA: TGTGCCAGCAGTCTAGCGGGGAGCTCCTACGAGCAGTACTTC. The V and J genes are TRBV28 and TRBJ2-7; 9 nucleotides line up with TRBD2. The CDR3 sequence is 14 residues long. Germline V lookup: CDR1 MDHEN, CDR2 SYDVKM. J gave up 0 bases and V 5 bases, and 2 bases lay outside the gene matches.

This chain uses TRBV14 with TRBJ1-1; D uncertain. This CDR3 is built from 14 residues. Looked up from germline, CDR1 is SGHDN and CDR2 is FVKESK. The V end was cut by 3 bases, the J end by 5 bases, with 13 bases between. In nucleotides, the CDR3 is TGTGCCAGCAGCCAGTACGAGGGCACAACTGAAGCTTTCTTT. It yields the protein CASSQYEGTTEAFF. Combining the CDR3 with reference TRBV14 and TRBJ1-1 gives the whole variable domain EAGVTQFPSHSVIEKGQTVTLRCDPISGHDNLYWYRRVMGKEIKFLLHFVKESKQDESGMPNNRFLAERTGGTYSTLKVQPAELEDSGVYFCASSQYEGTTEAFFGQGTRLTVV.

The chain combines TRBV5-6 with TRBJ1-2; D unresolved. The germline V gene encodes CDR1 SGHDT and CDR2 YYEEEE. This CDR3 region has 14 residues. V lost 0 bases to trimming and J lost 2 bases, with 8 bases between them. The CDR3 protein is CASSLAQKNYGYTF. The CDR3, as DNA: TGTGCCAGCAGCTTGGCCCAGAAAAACTATGGCTACACCTTC.

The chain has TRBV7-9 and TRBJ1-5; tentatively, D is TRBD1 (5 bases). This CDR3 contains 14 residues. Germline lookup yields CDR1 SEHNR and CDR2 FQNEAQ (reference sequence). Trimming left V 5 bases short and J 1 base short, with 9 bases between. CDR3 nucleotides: TGTGCCAGCAGCCATCGGGGGAGCAATCAGCCCCAGCATTTT. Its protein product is CASSHRGSNQPQHF.

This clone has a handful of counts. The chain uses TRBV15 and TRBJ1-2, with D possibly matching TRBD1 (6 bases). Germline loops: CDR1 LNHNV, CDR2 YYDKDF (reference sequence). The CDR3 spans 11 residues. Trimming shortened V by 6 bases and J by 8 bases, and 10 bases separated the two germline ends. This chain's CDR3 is CATRQGGGYTF. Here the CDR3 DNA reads TGTGCCACCAGACAGGGTGGGGGCTACACCTTC.

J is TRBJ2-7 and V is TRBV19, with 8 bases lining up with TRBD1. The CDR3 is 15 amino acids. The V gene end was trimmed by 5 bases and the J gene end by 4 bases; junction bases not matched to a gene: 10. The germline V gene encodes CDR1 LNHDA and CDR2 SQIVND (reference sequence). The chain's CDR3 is CASSSRQGRWYEQYF. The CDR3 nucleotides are TGTGCCAGTAGTTCCCGACAGGGGCGGTGGTACGAGCAGTACTTC.

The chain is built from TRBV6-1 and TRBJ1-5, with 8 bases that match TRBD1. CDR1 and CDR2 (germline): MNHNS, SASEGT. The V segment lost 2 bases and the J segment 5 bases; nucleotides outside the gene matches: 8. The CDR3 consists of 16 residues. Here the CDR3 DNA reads TGTGCCAGCAGTGAATTTGGCGACAGGGGAGATCAGCCCCAGCATTTT. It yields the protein CASSEFGDRGDQPQHF.